The T cell receptor beta chain under discussion was sequenced for a study of cytomegalovirus exposure and HLA in healthy donors. Study-level background: Most donors, around 81% of 350 to 450 genotyped, fell in the Caucasian-associated ancestry cluster. Points from the study as a whole: The classifier reportedly diagnosed cytomegalovirus status with high sensitivity and specificity. Sequencing likely produced, as an artifact, a cluster of highly shared sequence variants.

This PCR relied on a set of 60 Vbeta primers and 13 Jbeta primers. This table comes from immunoSEQ multiplex PCR, and its TCRdb copy is limited to in-frame clones, with some not included. Found here are about 110,000 clones, less than 80% of them singletons; the top ten hold roughly 8.2%. On this clone itself: Antigen: not known.

This CDR3 has 17 residues. V shed 0 bases and J shed 0 bases, with 13 bases lying between them. Germline assignment: CDR1 SGHRS and CDR2 YFSETQ. The chain carries TRBV5-1 and TRBJ2-1; D is possibly TRBD2 (6 bases). The specimen was PBMCs. The TCR was taken from a man aged 25-45 years in good health and CMV-seronegative. The CDR3 here is CASSLVGIGSSYNEQFF. CDR3 bases: TGCGCCAGCAGCTTGGTGGGGATCGGGAGCTCCTACAATGAGCAGTTCTTC.